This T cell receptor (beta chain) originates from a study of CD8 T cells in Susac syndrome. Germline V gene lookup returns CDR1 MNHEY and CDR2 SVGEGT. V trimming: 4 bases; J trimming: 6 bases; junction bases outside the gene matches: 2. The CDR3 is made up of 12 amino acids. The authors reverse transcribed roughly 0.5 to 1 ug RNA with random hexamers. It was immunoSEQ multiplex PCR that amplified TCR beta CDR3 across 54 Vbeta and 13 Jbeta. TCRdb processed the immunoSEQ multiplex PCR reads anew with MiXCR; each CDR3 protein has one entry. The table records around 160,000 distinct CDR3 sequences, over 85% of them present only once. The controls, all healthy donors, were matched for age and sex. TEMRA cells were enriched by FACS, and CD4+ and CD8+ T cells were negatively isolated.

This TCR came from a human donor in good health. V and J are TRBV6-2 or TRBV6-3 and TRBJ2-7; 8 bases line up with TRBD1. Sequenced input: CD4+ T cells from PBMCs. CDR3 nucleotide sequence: TGTGCCAGCAGTTTCGACAGGGGCGAGCAGTACTTC. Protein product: CASSFDRGEQYF.